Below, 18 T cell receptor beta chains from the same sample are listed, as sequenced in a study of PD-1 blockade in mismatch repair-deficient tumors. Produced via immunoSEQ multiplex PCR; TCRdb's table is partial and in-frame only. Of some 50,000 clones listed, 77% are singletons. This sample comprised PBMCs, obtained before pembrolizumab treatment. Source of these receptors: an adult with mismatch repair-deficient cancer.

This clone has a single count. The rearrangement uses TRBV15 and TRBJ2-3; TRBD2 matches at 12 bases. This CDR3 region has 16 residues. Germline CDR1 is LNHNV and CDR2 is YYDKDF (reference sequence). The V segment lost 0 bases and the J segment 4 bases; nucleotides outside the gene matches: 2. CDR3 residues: CATSRELAGGSDTQYF. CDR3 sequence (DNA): TGTGCCACCAGCAGAGAACTAGCGGGAGGCTCAGATACGCAGTATTTT.

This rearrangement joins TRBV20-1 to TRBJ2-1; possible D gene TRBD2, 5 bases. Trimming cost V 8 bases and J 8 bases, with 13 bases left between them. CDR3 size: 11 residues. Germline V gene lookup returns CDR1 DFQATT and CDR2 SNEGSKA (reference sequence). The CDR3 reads CSMKRDHEQFF. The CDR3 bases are TGCAGTATGAAGAGGGATCATGAGCAGTTCTTC.

The CDR3 DNA reads TGTGCCAGCAGTTACAGAGGAAGGTGGGAAGATACGCAGTATTTT. This translates into CASSYRGRWEDTQYF. The chain couples TRBV6-5 to TRBJ2-3; the D is unclear. This CDR3 is 15 amino acids long. Germline CDR1 MNHEY, CDR2 SVGAGI. V was trimmed by 2 bases and J by 5 bases, leaving 14 bases between them.

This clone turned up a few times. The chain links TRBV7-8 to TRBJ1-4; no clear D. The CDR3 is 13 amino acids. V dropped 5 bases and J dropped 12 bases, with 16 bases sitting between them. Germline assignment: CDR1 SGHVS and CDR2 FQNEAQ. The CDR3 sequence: CASSPWTAGELFF. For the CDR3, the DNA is TGTGCCAGCAGCCCGTGGACCGCGGGAGAACTGTTTTTT. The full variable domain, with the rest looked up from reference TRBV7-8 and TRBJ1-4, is GAGVSQSPRYKVAKRGQDVALRCDPISGHVSLFWYQQALGQGPEFLTYFQNEAQLDKSGLPSDRFFAERPEGSVSTLKIQRTQQEDSAVYLCASSPWTAGELFFGSGTQLSVL.

CDR3 amino acids: CASSLEAGVADTQYF. CDR3 nucleotide sequence: TGTGCCAGCAGCTTAGAAGCGGGAGTGGCAGATACGCAGTATTTT. The chain couples TRBV11-2 to TRBJ2-3; 8 positions agree with TRBD2. The V gene's germline CDR1 is SGHAT and CDR2 FQNNGV. With 0 bases clipped from V and 4 bases from J, the junction kept 3 bases outside the gene matches. CDR3 length equals 15 residues.

CDR3 coding DNA: TGTGCCAGCAGCTTGGAGGGGCTAACGGGGGGCTACACCTTC. It is translated as CASSLEGLTGGYTF. This chain connects TRBV5-4 to TRBJ1-2; D perhaps matches TRBD1 (5 bases). The CDR3 loop spans 14 amino acids. CDR1 and CDR2 from the germline V gene are SGHNT and YYREEE (reference sequence). V was shortened by 0 bases and J by 8 bases, with 14 bases between the two germline ends.

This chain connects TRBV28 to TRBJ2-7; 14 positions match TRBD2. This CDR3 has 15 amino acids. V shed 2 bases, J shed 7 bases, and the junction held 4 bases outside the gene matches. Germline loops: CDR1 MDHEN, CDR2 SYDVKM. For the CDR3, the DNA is TGTGCCAGCAGTTTAGGGGGACTAGCGGGAGAAGAGCAGTACTTC. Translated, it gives CASSLGGLAGEEQYF.

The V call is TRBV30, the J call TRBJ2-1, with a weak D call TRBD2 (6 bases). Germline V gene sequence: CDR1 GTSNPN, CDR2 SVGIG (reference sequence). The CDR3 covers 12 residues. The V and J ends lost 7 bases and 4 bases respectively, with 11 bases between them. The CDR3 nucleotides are TGTGCCTTCTCGCGGGGTTACAATGAGCAGTTCTTC. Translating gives CAFSRGYNEQFF.

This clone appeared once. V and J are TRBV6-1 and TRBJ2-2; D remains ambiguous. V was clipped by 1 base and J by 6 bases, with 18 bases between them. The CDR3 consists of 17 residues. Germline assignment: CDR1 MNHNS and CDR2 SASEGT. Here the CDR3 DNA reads TGTGCCAGCAGTGAAGGCACGAACGGAAGAAGGGCCGGGGAGCTGTTTTTT. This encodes CASSEGTNGRRAGELFF.

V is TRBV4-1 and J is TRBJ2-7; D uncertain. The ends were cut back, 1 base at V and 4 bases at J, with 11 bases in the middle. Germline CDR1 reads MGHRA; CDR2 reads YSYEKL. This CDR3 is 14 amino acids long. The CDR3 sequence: CASSQGYGLYEQYF. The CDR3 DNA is TGCGCCAGCAGCCAAGGGTATGGTCTTTACGAGCAGTACTTC.

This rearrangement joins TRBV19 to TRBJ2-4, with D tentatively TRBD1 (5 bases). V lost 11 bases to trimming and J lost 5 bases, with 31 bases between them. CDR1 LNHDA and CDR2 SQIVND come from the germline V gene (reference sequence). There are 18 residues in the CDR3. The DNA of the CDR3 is TGTGCCTCCAGTAACAAAGGGGCGCTACGGACAACCGAAAACATTCAGTACTTC. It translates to CASSNKGALRTTENIQYF.

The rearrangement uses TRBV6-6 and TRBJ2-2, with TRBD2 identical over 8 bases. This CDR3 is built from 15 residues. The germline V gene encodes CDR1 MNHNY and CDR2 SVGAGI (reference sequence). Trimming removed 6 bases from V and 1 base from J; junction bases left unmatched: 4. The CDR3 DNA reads TGTGCCAGCAGCCCACTAGCGGTGAACACCGGGGAGCTGTTTTTT. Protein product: CASSPLAVNTGELFF.

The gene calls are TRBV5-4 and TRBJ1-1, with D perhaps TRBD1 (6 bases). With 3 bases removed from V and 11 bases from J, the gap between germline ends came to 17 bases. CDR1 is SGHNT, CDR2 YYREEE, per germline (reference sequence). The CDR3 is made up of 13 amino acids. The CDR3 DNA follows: TGTGCCAGCAGCTCGTCAAAGGGGGTTAGTGCTTTCTTT. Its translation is CASSSSKGVSAFF. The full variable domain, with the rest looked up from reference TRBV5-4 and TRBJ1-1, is ETGVTQSPTHLIKTRGQQVTLRCSSQSGHNTVSWYQQALGQGPQFIFQYYREEENGRGNFPPRFSGLQFPNYSSELNVNALELDDSALYLCASSSSKGVSAFFGQGTRLTVV.

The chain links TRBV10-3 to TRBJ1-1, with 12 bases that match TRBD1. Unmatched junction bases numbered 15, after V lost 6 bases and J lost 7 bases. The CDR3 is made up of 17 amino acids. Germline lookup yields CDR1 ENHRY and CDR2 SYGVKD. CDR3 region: CAISLLSPGQGAGEAFF. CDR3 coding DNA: TGTGCCATCAGCTTACTTTCTCCGGGACAGGGGGCGGGTGAAGCTTTCTTT.

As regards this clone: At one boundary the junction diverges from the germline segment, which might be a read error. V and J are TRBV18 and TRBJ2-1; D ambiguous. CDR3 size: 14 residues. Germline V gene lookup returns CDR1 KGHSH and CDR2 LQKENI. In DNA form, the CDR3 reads TGTGCCAGCTCACCGTCGGGCTCCGACAATGAGCAGTTCTTC. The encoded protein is CASSPSGSDNEQFF.

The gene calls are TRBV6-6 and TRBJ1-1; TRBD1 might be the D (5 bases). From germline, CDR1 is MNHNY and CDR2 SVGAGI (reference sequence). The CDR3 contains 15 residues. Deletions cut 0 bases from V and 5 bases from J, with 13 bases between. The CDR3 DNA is TGTGCCAGCAGTTACTCAGAGGGGATGAGGACTGAAGCTTTCTTT. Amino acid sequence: CASSYSEGMRTEAFF.

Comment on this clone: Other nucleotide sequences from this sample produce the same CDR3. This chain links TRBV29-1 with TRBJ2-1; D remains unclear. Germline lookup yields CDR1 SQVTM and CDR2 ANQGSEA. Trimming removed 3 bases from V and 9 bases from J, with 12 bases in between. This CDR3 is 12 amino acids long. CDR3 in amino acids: CSVDDGNSEQFF. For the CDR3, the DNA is TGCAGCGTTGACGATGGGAATAGTGAGCAGTTCTTC.

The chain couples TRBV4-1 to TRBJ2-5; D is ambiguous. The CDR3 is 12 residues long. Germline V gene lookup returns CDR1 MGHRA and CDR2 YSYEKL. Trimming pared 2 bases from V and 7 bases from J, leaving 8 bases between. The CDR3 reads CASSQYTGTQYF. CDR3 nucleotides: TGCGCCAGCAGCCAATATACGGGGACCCAGTACTTC.